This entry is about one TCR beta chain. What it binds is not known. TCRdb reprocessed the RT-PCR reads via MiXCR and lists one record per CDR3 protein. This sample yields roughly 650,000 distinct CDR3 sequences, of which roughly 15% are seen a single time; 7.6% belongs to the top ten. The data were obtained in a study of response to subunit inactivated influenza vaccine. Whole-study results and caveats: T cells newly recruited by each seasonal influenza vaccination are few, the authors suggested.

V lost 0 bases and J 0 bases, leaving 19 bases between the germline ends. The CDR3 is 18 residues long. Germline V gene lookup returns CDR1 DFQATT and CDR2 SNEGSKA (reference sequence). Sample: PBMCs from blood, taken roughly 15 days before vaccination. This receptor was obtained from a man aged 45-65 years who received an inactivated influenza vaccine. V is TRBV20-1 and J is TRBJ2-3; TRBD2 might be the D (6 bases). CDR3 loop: CSARDPGLLYSSTDTQYF. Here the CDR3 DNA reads TGCAGTGCTAGAGACCCGGGACTTCTTTATTCTAGCACAGATACGCAGTATTTT.